These T cell receptor beta chains were read from a single sample in a study of CD8+CD57+ T cells in acquired aplastic anemia. TCRdb re-called the reads through MiXCR, storing one row per CDR3 protein. The sample includes approximately 260,000 distinct CDR3 sequences, less than 85% of them seen just once. Sequences were obtained from sorted CD4+, CD8+, or CD8+CD57+ T cells (not recorded which) from PBMCs. These receptor sequences come from a human donor with aplastic anemia. The CDR3 runs from the conserved cysteine through the conserved F or W. Each record gives: CDR3 length, V gene, D gene, J gene, clone size, CDR3 protein, CDR3 DNA. A D gene is named only where the DNA matches it firmly. Clone size is not always given. Where it is, it says once, few, many or a class for expanded clones.

>11|TRBV20-1|-|TRBJ1-3|-
CSARVGNTIYF
TGCAGTGCTAGAGTGGGAAACACCATATATTTT
>16|TRBV7-8|TRBD1|TRBJ1-2|-
CASSSGGSGLKQGYTF
TGTGCCAGCAGCTCAGGGGGAAGTGGCTTGAAGCAGGGCTACACCTTC
>16|TRBV4-1|TRBD2|TRBJ2-1|few
CASSQLGLAGKNEQFF
TGCGCCAGCAGCCAGCTCGGACTAGCGGGAAAAAATGAGCAGTTCTTC
>14|TRBV10-3|TRBD2|TRBJ2-7|-
CATREGRITDAQYF
TGTGCCACTCGGGAGGGTAGAATCACGGATGCGCAGTACTTC
>15|TRBV7-2|-|TRBJ1-1|-
CASSLEGSANTEAFF
TGTGCCAGCAGCTTAGAAGGGAGCGCCAACACTGAAGCTTTCTTT
>19|TRBV19|-|TRBJ2-6|-
CASRSGEQRASSGANVLTF
TGTGCCAGTAGATCGGGGGAACAGAGGGCGAGCTCTGGGGCCAACGTCCTGACTTTC
>14|TRBV15|-|TRBJ2-5|-
CATSEGSVHETQYF
TGTGCCACCAGCGAAGGCAGCGTGCATGAGACCCAGTACTTC
>15|TRBV10-1|-|TRBJ2-1|-
CASSDWGETYHEQFF
TGCGCCAGCAGTGATTGGGGGGAAACCTACCATGAGCAGTTCTTC
>13|TRBV7-2|-|TRBJ2-3|-
CASRFGGGDATHF
TGTGCCAGCAGGTTCGGGGGCGGAGACGCTACGCATTTT
>14|TRBV19|-|TRBJ2-1|-
CASSLSRVGNEQFF
TGTGCCAGCAGCTTAAGCAGGGTGGGGAACGAGCAGTTCTTC
>13|TRBV15|-|TRBJ2-5|-
CATSRVPGETQYF
TGTGCCACCAGCAGAGTTCCAGGGGAGACCCAGTACTTC
>14|TRBV7-3|-|TRBJ2-5|-
CASSWGSAQATQYF
TGTGCCAGCAGTTGGGGCAGCGCGCAAGCGACCCAGTACTTC
>14|TRBV7-2|-|TRBJ1-1|-
CASSLDLTWNTEAF
TGTGCCAGCAGCTTGGATCTGACATGGAACACTGAAGCTTTT
>14|TRBV9|TRBD2|TRBJ2-3|-
CASSPGGAGGTNDF
TGTGCCAGCAGCCCCGGGGGTGCGGGGGGGACGAATGATTTT
>15|TRBV7-2|-|TRBJ1-1|few
CASSLDLSGDTEAFF
TGTGCCAGCAGCTTAGATCTCTCAGGTGACACTGAAGCTTTCTTT
>14|TRBV7-4|TRBD2|TRBJ2-1|once
CASNSGDHYNEQFF
TGTGCCAGCAACAGCGGGGACCACTACAATGAGCAGTTCTTC
>15|TRBV15|TRBD1|TRBJ1-6|-
CATSITTGADSPLHF
TGTGCCACCAGCATAACGACAGGGGCGGATTCACCCCTCCACTTT
>14|TRBV15|-|TRBJ2-3|-
CATSCRGRPDAQYF
TGTGCCACCAGCTGCCGGGGCCGACCCGACGCGCAGTACTTT
>15|TRBV9|-|TRBJ2-1|-
CASSVGAGNNNKQFF
TGTGCCAGCAGCGTAGGAGCGGGTAACAACAATAAACAGTTCTTC
>15|TRBV7-8|-|TRBJ1-2|-
CASSVRSDTQYFCTF
TGTGCCAGCAGCGTAAGGTCAGATACGCAGTATTTTTGCACCTTC
>11|TRBV24-1|-|TRBJ2-1|-
CATSDRNEQFF
TGTGCCACCAGTGACCGGAATGAGCAGTTCTTC
>15|TRBV12-3/TRBV12-4|-|TRBJ2-7|once
CASSPSGAYIREQYF
TGTGCCAGCAGCCCCAGCGGTGCCTACATACGCGAGCAGTACTTC
>16|TRBV7-9|TRBD1|TRBJ1-4|-
CASSFLDRGGREKLFF
TGTGCCAGCAGCTTTCTCGACAGGGGGGGGAGGGAAAAACTGTTTTTT
>14|TRBV7-2|-|TRBJ1-1|once
CASSADSMNTEAFF
TGTGCCAGCAGCGCGGACAGCATGAACACTGAAGCTTTCTTT
>14|TRBV7-3|-|TRBJ1-1|-
CASSLTITGSEPFF
TGTGCCAGCAGCTTAACGATAACAGGGTCTGAACCTTTCTTT
>15|TRBV7-3|-|TRBJ1-1|-
CASSLDLGTKETEFF
TGTGCCAGCAGCTTAGACCTCGGGACAAAAGAGACAGAGTTCTTT
>16|TRBV7-9|-|TRBJ1-2|-
CASSSQKRGGDDDYTF
TGTGCCAGCAGCTCACAAAAAAGGGGGGGGGACGATGACTACACCTTC
>15|TRBV7-8|TRBD1|TRBJ1-1|-
CASSFPGGGTDEAFF
TGTGCCAGCAGCTTTCCAGGCGGAGGGACAGATGAAGCTTTCTTT
>14|TRBV20-1|-|TRBJ2-1|-
CSANGVTAMNEQFF
TGCAGTGCTAACGGGGTCACGGCCATGAATGAGCAGTTCTTC
>15|TRBV7-7|-|TRBJ2-2|-
CASSHDILETGELFF
TGTGCCAGCAGCCACGATATCCTGGAAACCGGGGAGCTGTTTTTT
>15|TRBV11-3|-|TRBJ2-1|-
CASSTDIQGGNEQFF
TGTGCCAGCAGCACAGATATACAGGGGGGGAATGAGCAGTTCTTC
>14|TRBV7-8|-|TRBJ2-3|-
CASSFDAGRTALSF
TGTGCCAGCAGCTTTGATGCAGGCCGGACAGCGCTTTCCTTT
>13|TRBV7-9|-|TRBJ2-7|once
CASSVGLTCGQYF
TGTGCCAGCAGCGTGGGACTCACCTGCGGGCAGTACTTC
>13|TRBV2|-|TRBJ1-2|-
CASSHGGIDEHSF
TGTGCCAGCAGTCATGGGGGGATCGATGAGCACTCCTTC
>15|TRBV7-9|-|TRBJ1-2|-
CASSFQRSGDYDETF
TGTGCCAGCAGCTTTCAAAGAAGCGGGGACTACGATGAGACCTTC
>13|TRBV2|-|TRBJ2-2|few
CASGDGDTDALYF
TGTGCCAGCGGGGACGGGGACACCGATGCGCTGTATTTT
>15|TRBV2|-|TRBJ1-4|few
CASSVRAGSNEKLFF
TGTGCCAGCAGTGTCCGGGCGGGGAGTAATGAAAAACTGTTTTTT
>12|TRBV20-1|-|TRBJ1-6|-
CSARGNNSPLHF
TGCAGTGCTAGAGGGAATAATTCACCCCTCCACTTT
>15|TRBV7-8|TRBD1|TRBJ2-3|-
CASSVGGQRTATQYF
TGTGCCAGCAGCGTAGGGGGACAGCGCACAGCGACGCAGTATTTT
>15|TRBV19|-|TRBJ2-7|few
CASSIASEAYNKQYF
TGTGCCAGTAGTATAGCTAGCGAGGCCTACAATAAGCAGTACTTC